One sample yielded the 4 T cell receptor beta chains listed below, sequenced in a study of blood T cell repertoires in COVID-19. Clones were read by immunoSEQ multiplex PCR, and TCRdb kept only the in-frame ones, dropping some. The repertoire holds about 170,000 clones, with 85% as singletons. Specimen: peripheral blood. These receptors came from an elderly woman with COVID-19, enrolled during active disease.

This clone has only one observation. The chain is built from TRBV3-1 (or the pseudogene TRBV3-2) and TRBJ2-2; D may be TRBD2 (7 bases). Germline V lookup: CDR1 LGHDT, CDR2 YNNKEL (reference sequence). The V gene lost 7 bases and the J gene lost 5 bases, with 17 bases spanning the gap. CDR3 length: 15 residues. The chain's CDR3 is CASTSGGGRTGELFF. The CDR3 DNA is TGTGCCAGCACCTCTGGGGGGGGGCGGACCGGGGAGCTGTTTTTT.

The V gene is TRBV5-6, the J gene TRBJ1-2, with TRBD1 matching 12 bases. Unmatched junction bases numbered 7, after V lost 0 bases and J lost 4 bases. CDR3 length: 17 amino acids. Germline assignment: CDR1 SGHDT and CDR2 YYEEEE. CDR3 sequence: CASSLGPGQGASYGYTF. CDR3 nucleotides: TGTGCCAGCAGCTTGGGGCCGGGACAGGGGGCGTCCTATGGCTACACCTTC.

This rearrangement joins TRBV5-1 to TRBJ2-5; 7 bases are shared with TRBD1. Germline lookup yields CDR1 SGHRS and CDR2 YFSETQ. V shed 3 bases, J shed 5 bases, and the junction held 7 bases outside the gene matches. The CDR3 is 14 residues long. The CDR3 spells CASSSTGESETQYF. The CDR3 DNA follows: TGCGCCAGCAGCTCTACAGGGGAATCGGAGACCCAGTACTTC.

This chain links TRBV12-3 or TRBV12-4 with TRBJ1-5; D possibly corresponds to TRBD1 (5 bases). V was clipped by 5 bases and J by 5 bases, with 10 bases between them. This CDR3 has 13 residues. The CDR3 sequence is CASSLTRDQPQHF. The CDR3 DNA sequence: TGTGCCAGCAGTCTGACCAGGGATCAGCCCCAGCATTTT.